This TCR beta chain was sequenced in a study of blood T cell repertoires in COVID-19. Study details: Donors in the United States, Italy and Spain gave samples during acute or convalescent COVID-19. T cells, B-cell-depleted T cells, or PBMCs supplied cDNA or gDNA.

Looked up from germline, CDR1 is SGHVS and CDR2 is FNYEAQ. The V and J ends lost 5 bases and 7 bases respectively, with 11 bases between them. The CDR3 length is 12 residues. In the study's own analysis: Reference gene primer amplification yielded estimated nucleated cell counts. Profiling relied on immunoSEQ multiplex PCR, and the TCRdb table lists in-frame clones only, not all of them. D and trimming come from the DNA, and the V and J calls and clone size come from that table. The sample has about 300,000 clones; around 87% are singletons. The source material was peripheral blood. The sequence was collected from a man between 18 and 35 years old with active or convalescent COVID-19. V gene TRBV7-6 combines with J gene TRBJ1-2; D may be TRBD1 (5 bases). CDR3 DNA: TGTGCCAGCAGCCCCGGGACTTCTGGCTACACCTTC. Translated: CASSPGTSGYTF. The full variable domain, its missing parts supplied by reference TRBV7-6 and TRBJ1-2, is GAGVSQSPRYKVTKRGQDVALRCDPISGHVSLYWYRQALGQGPEFLTYFNYEAQQDKSGLPNDRFSAERPEGSISTLTIQRTEQRDSAMYRCASSPGTSGYTFGSGTRLTVV.